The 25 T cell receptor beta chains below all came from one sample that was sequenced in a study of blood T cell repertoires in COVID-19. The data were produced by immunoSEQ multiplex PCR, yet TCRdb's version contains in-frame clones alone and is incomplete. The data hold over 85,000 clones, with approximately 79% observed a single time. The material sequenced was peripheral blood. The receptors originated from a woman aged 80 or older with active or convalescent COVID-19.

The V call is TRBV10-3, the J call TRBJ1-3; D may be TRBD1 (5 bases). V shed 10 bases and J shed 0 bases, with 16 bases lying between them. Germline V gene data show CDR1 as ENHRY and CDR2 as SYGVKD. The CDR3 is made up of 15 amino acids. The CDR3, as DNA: TGTGCCAGCGGAGCAGCAGGGATCTCTGGAAACACCATATATTTT. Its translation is CASGAAGISGNTIYF.

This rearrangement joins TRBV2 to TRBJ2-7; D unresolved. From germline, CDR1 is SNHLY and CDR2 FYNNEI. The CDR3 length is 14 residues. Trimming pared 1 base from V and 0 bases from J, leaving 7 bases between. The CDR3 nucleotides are TGTGCCAGCAGTGAAGACACCCTCTCCTACGAGCAGTACTTC. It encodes CASSEDTLSYEQYF.

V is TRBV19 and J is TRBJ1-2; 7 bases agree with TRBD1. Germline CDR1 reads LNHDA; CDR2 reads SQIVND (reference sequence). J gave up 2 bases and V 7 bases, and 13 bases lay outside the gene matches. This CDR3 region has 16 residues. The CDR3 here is CASIPARPGQNYGYTF. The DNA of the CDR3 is TGTGCCAGTATCCCCGCCCGCCCGGGACAGAACTATGGCTACACCTTC. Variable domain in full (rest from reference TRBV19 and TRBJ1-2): DGGITQSPKYLFRKEGQNVTLSCEQNLNHDAMYWYRQDPGQGLRLIYYSQIVNDFQKGDIAEGYSVSREKKESFPLTVTSAQKNPTAFYLCASIPARPGQNYGYTFGSGTRLTVV.

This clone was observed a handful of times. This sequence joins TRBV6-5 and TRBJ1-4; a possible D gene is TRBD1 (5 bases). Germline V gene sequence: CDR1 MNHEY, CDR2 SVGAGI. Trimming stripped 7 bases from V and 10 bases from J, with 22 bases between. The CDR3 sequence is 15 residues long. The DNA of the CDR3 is TGTGCCAGCACTAGACTCGGGGGATCGGGCGGAAAACTGTTTTTT. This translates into CASTRLGGSGGKLFF.

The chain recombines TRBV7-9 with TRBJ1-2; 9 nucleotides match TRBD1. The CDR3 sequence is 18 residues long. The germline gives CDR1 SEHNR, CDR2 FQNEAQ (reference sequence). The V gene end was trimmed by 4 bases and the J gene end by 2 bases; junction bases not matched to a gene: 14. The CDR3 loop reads CASSSGQGGAWGNYGYTF. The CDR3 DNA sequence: TGTGCCAGCAGCTCGGGACAGGGAGGAGCGTGGGGGAACTATGGCTACACCTTC.

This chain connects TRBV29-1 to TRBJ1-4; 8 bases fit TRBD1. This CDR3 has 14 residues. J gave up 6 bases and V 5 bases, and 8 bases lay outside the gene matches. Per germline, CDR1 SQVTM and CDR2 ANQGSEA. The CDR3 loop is CSVSRTGLYEKLFF. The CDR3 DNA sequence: TGCAGCGTTTCGAGGACAGGGTTGTATGAAAAACTGTTTTTT.

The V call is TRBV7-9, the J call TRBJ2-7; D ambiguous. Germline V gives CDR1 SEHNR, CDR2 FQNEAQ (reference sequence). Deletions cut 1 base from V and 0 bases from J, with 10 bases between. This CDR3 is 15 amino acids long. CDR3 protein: CASSLGSLPSYEQYF. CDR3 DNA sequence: TGTGCCAGCAGCTTAGGTAGTCTTCCCTCCTACGAGCAGTACTTC.

The CDR3 sequence: CASSSPAGGPWNEQFF. CDR3 DNA: TGCGCCAGCAGCTCTCCGGCGGGAGGGCCTTGGAATGAGCAGTTCTTC. The chain has TRBV5-1 and TRBJ2-1, with 9 bases aligning to TRBD2. CDR3 size: 16 residues. V was pared by 3 bases and J by 7 bases, with 11 bases of the junction left unmatched. Germline CDR1 reads SGHRS; CDR2 reads YFSETQ.

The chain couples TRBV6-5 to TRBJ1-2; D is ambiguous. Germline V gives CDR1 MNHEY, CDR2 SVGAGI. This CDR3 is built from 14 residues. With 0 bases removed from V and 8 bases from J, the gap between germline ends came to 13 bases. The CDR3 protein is CASSYSWGGGGYTF. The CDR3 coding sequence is TGTGCCAGCAGTTACTCATGGGGAGGTGGGGGCTACACCTTC.

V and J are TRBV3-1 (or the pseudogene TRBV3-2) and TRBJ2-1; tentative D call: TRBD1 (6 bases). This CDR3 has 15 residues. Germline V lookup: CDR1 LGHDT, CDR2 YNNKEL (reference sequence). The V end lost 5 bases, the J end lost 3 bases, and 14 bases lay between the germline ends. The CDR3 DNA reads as TGTGCCAGCAGCTCCCGGGACACAGACTACAATGAGCAGTTCTTC. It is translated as CASSSRDTDYNEQFF.

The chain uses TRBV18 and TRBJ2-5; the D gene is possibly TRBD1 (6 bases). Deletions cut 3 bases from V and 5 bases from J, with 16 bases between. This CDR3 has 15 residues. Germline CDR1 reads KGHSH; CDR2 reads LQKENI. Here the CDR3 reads CASSPYREESETQYF. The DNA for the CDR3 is TGTGCCAGCTCACCGTACAGGGAAGAGTCGGAGACCCAGTACTTC. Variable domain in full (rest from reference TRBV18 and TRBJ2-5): NAGVMQNPRHLVRRRGQEARLRCSPMKGHSHVYWYRQLPEEGLKFMVYLQKENIIDESGMPKERFSAEFPKEGPSILRIQQVVRGDSAAYFCASSPYREESETQYFGPGTRLLVL.

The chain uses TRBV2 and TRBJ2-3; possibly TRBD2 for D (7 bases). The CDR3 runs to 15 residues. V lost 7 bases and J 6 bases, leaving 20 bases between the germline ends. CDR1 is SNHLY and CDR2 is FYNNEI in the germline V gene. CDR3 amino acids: CASKIGGGGKDTQYF. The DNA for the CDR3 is TGTGCCAGCAAGATAGGGGGGGGAGGGAAGGATACGCAGTATTTT.

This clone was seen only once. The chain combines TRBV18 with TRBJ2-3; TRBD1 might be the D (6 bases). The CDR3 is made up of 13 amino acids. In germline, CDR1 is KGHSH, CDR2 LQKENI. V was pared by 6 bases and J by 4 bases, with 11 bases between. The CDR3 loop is CASSRTGSDTQYF. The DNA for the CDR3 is TGTGCCAGCTCGCGCACAGGGTCAGATACGCAGTATTTT.

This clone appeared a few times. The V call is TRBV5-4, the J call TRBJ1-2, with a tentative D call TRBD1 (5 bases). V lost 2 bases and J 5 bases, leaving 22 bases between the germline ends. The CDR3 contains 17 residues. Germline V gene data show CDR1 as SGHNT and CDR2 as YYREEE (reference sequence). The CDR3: CASSLVSRADLRYGYTF. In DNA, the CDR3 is TGTGCCAGCAGCTTAGTAAGCAGGGCTGACTTGAGGTATGGCTACACCTTC.

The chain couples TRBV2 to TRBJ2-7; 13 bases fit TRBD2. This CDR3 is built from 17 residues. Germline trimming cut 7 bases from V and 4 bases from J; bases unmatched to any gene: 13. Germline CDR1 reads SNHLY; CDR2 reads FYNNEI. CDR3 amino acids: CASKGLAGSPPWYEQYF. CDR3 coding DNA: TGTGCCAGCAAGGGACTAGCGGGAAGCCCTCCTTGGTACGAGCAGTACTTC. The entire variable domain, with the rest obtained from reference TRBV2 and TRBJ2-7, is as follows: EPEVTQTPSHQVTQMGQEVILRCVPISNHLYFYWYRQILGQKVEFLVSFYNNEISEKSEIFDDQFSVERPDGSNFTLKIRSTKLEDSAMYFCASKGLAGSPPWYEQYFGPGTRLTVT.

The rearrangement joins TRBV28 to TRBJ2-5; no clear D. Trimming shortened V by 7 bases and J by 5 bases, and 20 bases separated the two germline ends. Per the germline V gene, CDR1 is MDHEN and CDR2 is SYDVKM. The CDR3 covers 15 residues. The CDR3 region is CASTHWAMLIETQYF. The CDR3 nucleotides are TGTGCCAGCACCCACTGGGCTATGCTAATTGAGACCCAGTACTTC.

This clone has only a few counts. The CDR3 coding sequence is TGTGCCAGCAGGACCGACAGGGGTCTTTCACCCCTCCACTTT. It specifies CASRTDRGLSPLHF. The chain has TRBV2 and TRBJ1-6; 8 nucleotides match TRBD1. From germline, CDR1 is SNHLY and CDR2 FYNNEI. This CDR3 is built from 14 residues. The V gene end was trimmed by 6 bases and the J gene end by 9 bases; junction bases not matched to a gene: 7.

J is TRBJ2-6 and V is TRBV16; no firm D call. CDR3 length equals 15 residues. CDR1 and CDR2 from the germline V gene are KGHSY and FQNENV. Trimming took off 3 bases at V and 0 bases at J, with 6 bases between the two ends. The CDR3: CASSQYNSGANVLTF. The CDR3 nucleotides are TGTGCCAGCAGCCAGTACAACTCTGGGGCCAACGTCCTGACTTTC.

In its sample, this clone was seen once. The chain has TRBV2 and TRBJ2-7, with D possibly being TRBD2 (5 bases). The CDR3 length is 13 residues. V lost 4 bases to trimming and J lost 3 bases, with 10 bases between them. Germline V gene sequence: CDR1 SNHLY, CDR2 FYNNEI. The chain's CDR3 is CASSAAGLYEQYF. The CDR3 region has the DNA TGTGCCAGCAGTGCAGCAGGACTCTACGAGCAGTACTTC.

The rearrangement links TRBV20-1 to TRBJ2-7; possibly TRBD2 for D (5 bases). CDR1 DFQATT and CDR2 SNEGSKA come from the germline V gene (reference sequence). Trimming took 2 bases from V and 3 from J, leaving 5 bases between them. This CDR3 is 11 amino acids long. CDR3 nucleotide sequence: TGCAGTGCTAGAACTAGCTACGAGCAGTACTTC. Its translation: CSARTSYEQYF.

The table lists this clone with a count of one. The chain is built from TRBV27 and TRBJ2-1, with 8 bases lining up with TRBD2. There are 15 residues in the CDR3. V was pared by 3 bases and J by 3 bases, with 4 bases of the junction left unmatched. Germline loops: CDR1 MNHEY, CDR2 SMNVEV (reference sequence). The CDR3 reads CASSFSGTNYNEQFF. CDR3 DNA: TGTGCCAGCAGTTTTAGCGGGACAAACTACAATGAGCAGTTCTTC.

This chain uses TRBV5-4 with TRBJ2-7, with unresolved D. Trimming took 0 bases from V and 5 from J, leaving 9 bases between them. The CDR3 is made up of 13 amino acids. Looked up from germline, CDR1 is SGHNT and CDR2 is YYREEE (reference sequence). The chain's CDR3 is CASSLALQHEQYF. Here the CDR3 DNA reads TGTGCCAGCAGCTTGGCTTTACAGCACGAGCAGTACTTC.

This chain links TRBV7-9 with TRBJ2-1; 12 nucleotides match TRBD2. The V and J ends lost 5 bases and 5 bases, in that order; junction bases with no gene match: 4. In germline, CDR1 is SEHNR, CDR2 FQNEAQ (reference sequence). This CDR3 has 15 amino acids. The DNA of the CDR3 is TGTGCCAGCAGCCCCCTAGCGGGAGGGGACAATGAGCAGTTCTTC. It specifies CASSPLAGGDNEQFF.

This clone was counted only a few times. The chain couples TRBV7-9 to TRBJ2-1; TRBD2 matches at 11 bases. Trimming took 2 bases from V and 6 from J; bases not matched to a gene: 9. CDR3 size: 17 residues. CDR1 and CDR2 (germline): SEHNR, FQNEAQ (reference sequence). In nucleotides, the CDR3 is TGTGCCAGCAGCTTACTTACTAGCGGGAGACAGGGCAATGAGCAGTTCTTC. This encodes CASSLLTSGRQGNEQFF.

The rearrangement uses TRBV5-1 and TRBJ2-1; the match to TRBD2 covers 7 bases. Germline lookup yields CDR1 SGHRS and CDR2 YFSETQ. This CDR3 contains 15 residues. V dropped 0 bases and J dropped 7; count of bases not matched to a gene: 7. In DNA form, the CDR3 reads TGCGCCAGCAGCTTGGCCCCGGGACTAAGGAATGAGCAGTTCTTC. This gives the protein CASSLAPGLRNEQFF.